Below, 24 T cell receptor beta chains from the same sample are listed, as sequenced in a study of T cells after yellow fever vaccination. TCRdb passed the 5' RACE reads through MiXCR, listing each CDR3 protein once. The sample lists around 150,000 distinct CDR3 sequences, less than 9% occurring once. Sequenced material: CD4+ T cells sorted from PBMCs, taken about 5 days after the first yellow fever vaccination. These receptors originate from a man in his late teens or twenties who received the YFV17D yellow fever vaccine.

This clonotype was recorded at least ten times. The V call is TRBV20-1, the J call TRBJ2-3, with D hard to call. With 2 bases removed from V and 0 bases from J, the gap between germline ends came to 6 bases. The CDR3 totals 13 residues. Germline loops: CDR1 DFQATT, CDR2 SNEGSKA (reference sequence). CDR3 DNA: TGCAGTGCTAGATGGGGTAGCACAGATACGCAGTATTTT. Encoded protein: CSARWGSTDTQYF.

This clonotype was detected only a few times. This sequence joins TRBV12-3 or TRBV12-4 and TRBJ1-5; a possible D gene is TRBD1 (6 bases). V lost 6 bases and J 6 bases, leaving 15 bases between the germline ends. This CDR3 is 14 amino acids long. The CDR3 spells CASSPQGIGQPQHF. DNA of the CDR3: TGTGCCAGCAGCCCACAGGGTATAGGTCAGCCCCAGCATTTT.

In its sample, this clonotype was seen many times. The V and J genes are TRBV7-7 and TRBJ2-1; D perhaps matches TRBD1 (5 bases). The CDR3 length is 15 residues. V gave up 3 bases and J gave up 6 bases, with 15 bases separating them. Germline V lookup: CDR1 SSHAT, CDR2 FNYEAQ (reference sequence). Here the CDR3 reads CASSLAPGASNEQFF. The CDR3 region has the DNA TGTGCCAGCAGCTTGGCGCCTGGGGCATCCAATGAGCAGTTCTTC.

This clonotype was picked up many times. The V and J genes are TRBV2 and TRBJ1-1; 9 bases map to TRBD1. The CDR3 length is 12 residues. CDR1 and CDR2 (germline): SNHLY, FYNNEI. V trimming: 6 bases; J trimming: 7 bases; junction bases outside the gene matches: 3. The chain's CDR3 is CASRDRGVEAFF. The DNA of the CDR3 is TGTGCCAGCAGGGACAGGGGTGTTGAAGCTTTCTTT.

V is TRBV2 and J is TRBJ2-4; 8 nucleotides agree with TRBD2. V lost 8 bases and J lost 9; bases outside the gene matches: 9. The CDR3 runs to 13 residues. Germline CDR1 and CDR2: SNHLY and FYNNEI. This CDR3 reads CASFERGPGIQYF. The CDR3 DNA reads TGTGCCAGCTTCGAGCGGGGGCCAGGCATTCAGTACTTC. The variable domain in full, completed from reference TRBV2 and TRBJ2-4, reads EPEVTQTPSHQVTQMGQEVILRCVPISNHLYFYWYRQILGQKVEFLVSFYNNEISEKSEIFDDQFSVERPDGSNFTLKIRSTKLEDSAMYFCASFERGPGIQYFGAGTRLSVL.

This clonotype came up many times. The CDR3 nucleotides read TGCAGTGCTAGAGTTCAATCTAGCACAGATACGCAGTATTTT. It codes for CSARVQSSTDTQYF. The chain combines TRBV20-1 with TRBJ2-3; no definite D call. This CDR3 is 14 amino acids long. CDR1 is DFQATT and CDR2 is SNEGSKA in the germline V gene (reference sequence). Trimming shortened V by 1 base and J by 0 bases, and 8 bases separated the two germline ends.

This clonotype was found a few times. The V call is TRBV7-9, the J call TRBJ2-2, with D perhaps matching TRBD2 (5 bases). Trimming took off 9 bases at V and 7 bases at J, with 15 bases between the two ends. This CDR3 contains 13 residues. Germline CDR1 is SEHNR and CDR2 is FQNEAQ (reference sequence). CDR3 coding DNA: TGTGCCAGACGTGAGGGTTCGATCGGGGAGCTGTTTTTT. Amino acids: CARREGSIGELFF.

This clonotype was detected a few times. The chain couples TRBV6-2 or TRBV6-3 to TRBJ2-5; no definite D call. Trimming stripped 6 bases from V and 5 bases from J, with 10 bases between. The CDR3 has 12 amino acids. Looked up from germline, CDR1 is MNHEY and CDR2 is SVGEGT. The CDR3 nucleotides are TGTGCCAGCAGCCCCATCCGGGAGACCCAGTACTTC. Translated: CASSPIRETQYF.

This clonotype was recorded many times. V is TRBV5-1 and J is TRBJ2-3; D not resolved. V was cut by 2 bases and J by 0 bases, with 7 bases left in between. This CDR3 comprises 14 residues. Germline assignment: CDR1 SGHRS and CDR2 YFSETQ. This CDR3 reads CASSFTHSTDTQYF. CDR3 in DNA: TGCGCCAGCAGCTTCACCCACAGCACAGATACGCAGTATTTT. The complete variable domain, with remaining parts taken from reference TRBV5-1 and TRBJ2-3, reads KAGVTQTPRYLIKTRGQQVTLSCSPISGHRSVSWYQQTPGQGLQFLFEYFSETQRNKGNFPGRFSGRQFSNSRSEMNVSTLELGDSALYLCASSFTHSTDTQYFGPGTRLTVL.

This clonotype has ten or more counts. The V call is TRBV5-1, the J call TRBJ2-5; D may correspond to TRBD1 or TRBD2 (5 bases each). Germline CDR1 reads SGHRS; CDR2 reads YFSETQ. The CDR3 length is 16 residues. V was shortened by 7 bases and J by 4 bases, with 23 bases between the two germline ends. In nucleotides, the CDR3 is TGCGCCAGCCGGAGTGGAGAGGGGAGCTCCCGAGAGACCCAGTACTTC. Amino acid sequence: CASRSGEGSSRETQYF. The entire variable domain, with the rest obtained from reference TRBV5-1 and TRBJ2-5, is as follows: KAGVTQTPRYLIKTRGQQVTLSCSPISGHRSVSWYQQTPGQGLQFLFEYFSETQRNKGNFPGRFSGRQFSNSRSEMNVSTLELGDSALYLCASRSGEGSSRETQYFGPGTRLLVL.

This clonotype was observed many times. The CDR3 DNA follows: TGTGCCAGCAGCCAGTCTTACTATGGCTACACCTTC. Translating it yields CASSQSYYGYTF. The chain has TRBV6-1 and TRBJ1-2; D unclear. Germline CDR1 and CDR2: MNHNS and SASEGT. V was trimmed by 6 bases and J by 3 bases, leaving 8 bases between them. The CDR3 contains 12 residues.

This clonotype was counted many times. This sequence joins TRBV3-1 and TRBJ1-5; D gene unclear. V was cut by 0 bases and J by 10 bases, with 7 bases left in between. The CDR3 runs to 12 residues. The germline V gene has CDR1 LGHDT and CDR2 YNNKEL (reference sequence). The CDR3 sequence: CASSQEWGPQHF. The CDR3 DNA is TGTGCCAGCAGCCAAGAGTGGGGTCCCCAGCATTTT.

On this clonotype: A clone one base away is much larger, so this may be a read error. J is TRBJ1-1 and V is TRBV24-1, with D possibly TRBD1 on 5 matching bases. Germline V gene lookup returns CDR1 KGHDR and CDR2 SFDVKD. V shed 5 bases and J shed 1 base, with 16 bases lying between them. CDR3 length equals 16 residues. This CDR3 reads CATSVGRGERNTEAFF. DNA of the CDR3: TGTGCCACCAGTGTGGGTCGAGGGGAAAGGAACACTGAAGCTTTCTTT.

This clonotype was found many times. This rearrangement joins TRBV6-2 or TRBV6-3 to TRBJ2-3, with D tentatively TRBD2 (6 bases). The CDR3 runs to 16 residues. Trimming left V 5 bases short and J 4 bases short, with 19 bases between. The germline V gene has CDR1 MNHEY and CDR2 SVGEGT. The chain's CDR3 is CASSATGTRVADTQYF. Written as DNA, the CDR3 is TGTGCCAGCAGTGCAACCGGGACTCGGGTGGCAGATACGCAGTATTTT.

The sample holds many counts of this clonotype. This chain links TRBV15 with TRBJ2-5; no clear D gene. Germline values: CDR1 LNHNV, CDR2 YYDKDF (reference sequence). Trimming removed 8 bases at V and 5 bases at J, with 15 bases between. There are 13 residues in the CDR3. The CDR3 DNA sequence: TGTGCCACCGCAGCCGAGGTAGTGGAGACCCAGTACTTC. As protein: CATAAEVVETQYF.

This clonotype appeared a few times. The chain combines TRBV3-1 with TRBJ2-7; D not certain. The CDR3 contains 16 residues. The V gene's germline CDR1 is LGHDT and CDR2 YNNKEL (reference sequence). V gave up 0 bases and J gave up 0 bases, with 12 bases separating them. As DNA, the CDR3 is TGTGCCAGCAGCCAAGAGAGTGGGTCGTACTCCTACGAGCAGTACTTC. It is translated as CASSQESGSYSYEQYF.

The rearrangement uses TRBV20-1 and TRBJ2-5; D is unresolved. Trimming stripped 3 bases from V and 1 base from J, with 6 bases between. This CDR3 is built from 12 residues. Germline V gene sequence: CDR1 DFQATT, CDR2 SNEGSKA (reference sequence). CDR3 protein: CSARWGQETQYF. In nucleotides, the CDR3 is TGCAGTGCTAGGTGGGGCCAAGAGACCCAGTACTTC.

The CDR3 loop is CASSHQGANSPLHF. As DNA, the CDR3 is TGTGCCAGCAGCCATCAGGGGGCAAATTCACCCCTCCACTTT. This chain uses TRBV3-1 with TRBJ1-6; 8 nucleotides match TRBD1. Per the germline V gene, CDR1 is LGHDT and CDR2 is YNNKEL (reference sequence). The J segment lost 7 bases and the V segment lost 3 bases, leaving 2 bases of the junction unmatched. The CDR3 covers 14 residues. The whole variable domain, filled in from reference TRBV3-1 and TRBJ1-6, reads DTAVSQTPKYLVTQMGNDKSIKCEQNLGHDTMYWYKQDSKKFLKIMFSYNNKELIINETVPNRFSPKSPDKAHLNLHINSLELGDSAVYFCASSHQGANSPLHFGNGTRLTVT.

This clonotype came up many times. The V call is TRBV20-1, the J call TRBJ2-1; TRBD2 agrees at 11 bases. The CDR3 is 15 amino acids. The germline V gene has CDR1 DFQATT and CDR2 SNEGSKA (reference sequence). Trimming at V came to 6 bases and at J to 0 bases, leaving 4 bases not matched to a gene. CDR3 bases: TGCAGTGCAACCGGACTAGCGGGCTCCTACAATGAGCAGTTCTTC. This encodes CSATGLAGSYNEQFF.

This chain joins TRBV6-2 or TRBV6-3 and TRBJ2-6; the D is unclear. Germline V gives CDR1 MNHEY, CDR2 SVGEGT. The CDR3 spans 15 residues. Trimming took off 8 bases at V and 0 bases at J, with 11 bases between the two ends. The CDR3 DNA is TGTGCCAGCGAACGCCCACTCTCTGGGGCCAACGTCCTGACTTTC. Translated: CASERPLSGANVLTF.

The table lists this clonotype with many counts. In DNA form, the CDR3 reads TGTGCCAGCAAGTTGGGACACCATAATGAAAAACTGTTTTTT. It encodes CASKLGHHNEKLFF. The gene calls are TRBV27 and TRBJ1-4; weak D call: TRBD1 (6 bases). Germline CDR1 MNHEY, CDR2 SMNVEV (reference sequence). Trimming took 7 bases from V and 4 from J, leaving 13 bases between them. This CDR3 is 14 amino acids long.

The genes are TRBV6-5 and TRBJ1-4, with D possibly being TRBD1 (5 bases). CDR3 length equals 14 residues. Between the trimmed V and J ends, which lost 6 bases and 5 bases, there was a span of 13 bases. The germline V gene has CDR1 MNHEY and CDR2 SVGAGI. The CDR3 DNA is TGTGCCAGCAGGACGGGACTCGAAAATGAAAAACTGTTTTTT. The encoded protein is CASRTGLENEKLFF.

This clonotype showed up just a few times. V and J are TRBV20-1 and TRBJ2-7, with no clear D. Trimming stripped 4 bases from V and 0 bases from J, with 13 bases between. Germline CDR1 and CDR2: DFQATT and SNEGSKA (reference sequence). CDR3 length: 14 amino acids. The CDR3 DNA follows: TGCAGTGCTAAGGACGTACTGAGCTCCTACGAGCAGTACTTC. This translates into CSAKDVLSSYEQYF.

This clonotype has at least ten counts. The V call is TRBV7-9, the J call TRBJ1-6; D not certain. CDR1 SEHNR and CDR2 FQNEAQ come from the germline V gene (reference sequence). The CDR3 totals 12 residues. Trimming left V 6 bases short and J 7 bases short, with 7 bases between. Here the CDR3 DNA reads TGTGCCAGCAGGCGACAAAATTCACCCCTCCACTTT. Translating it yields CASRRQNSPLHF.